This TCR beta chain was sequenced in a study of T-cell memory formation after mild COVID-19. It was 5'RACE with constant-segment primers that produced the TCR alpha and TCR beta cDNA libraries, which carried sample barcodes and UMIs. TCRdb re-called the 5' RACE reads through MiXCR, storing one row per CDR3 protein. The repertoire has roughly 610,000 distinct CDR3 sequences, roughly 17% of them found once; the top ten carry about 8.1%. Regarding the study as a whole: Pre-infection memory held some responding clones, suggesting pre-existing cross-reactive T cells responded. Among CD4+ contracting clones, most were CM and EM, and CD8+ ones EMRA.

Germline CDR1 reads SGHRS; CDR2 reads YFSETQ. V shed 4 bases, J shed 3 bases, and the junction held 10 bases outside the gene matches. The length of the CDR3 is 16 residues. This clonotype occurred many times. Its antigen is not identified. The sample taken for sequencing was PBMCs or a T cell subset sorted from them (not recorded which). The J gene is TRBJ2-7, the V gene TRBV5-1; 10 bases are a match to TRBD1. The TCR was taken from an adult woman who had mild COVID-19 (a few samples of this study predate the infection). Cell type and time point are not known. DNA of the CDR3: TGCGCCAGCAGCCCCCCAGGGGGACAGGGGATCTACGAGCAGTACTTC. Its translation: CASSPPGGQGIYEQYF.